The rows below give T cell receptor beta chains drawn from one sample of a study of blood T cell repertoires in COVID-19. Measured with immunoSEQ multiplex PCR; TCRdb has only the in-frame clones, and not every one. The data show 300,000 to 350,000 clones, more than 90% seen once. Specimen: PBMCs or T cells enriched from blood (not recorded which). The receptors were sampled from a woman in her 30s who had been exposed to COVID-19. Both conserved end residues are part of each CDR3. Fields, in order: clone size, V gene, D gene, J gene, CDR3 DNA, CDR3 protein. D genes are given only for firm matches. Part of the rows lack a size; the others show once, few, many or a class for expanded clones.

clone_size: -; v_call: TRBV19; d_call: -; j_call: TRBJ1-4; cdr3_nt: TGTGCCAGTAGACGGACGGGAATTCTTCTAAATGAAAAACTGTTTTTT; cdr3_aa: CASRRTGILLNEKLFF
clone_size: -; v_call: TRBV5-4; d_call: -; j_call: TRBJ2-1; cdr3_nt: TGTGCCAGCAGGTCAGACACCTTACTTTACAATGAGCAGTTCTTC; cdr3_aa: CASRSDTLLYNEQFF
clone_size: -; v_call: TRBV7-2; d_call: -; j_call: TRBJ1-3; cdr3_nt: TGTGCCAGCAGCTTAGAATTTGGGGGACTGATCGGAAACACCATATATTTT; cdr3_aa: CASSLEFGGLIGNTIYF
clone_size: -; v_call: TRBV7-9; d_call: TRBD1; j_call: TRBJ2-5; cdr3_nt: TGTGCCAGCAAACAGGGGAACGGACAGACCCAGTACTTC; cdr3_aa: CASKQGNGQTQYF
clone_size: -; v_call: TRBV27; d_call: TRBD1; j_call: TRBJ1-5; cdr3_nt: TGTGCCAGCAGTTGGGGACAGGGTAGCAATCAGCCCCAGCATTTT; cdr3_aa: CASSWGQGSNQPQHF
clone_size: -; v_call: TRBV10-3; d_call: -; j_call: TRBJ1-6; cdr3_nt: TGTGCCATCAGTGAGCAGGGGTCGGGTTCACCCCTCCACTTT; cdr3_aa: CAISEQGSGSPLHF
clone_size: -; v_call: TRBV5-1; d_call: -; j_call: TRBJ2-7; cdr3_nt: TGCGCCAGCAGCTTGTCCATTACGACTGTCTACGAGCAGTACTTC; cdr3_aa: CASSLSITTVYEQYF
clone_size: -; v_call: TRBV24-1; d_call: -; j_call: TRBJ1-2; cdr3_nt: TGTGCCACCAGTGATGCCAGGGGTATGGACACCTTC; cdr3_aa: CATSDARGMDTF
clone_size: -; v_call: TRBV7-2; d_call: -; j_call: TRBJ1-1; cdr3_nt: TGTGCCAGCAGCTTAAAAGGAGGATGGAACACTGAAGCTTTCTTT; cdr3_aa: CASSLKGGWNTEAFF
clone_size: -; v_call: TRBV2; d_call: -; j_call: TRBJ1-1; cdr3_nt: TGTGCCATCCACTCGACAGAGAACACTGAAGCTTTCTTT; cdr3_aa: CAIHSTENTEAFF
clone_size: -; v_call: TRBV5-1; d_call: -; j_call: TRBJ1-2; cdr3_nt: TGCGCCAGCAGCTATAACAGCGGCTATGGCTACACCTTC; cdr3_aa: CASSYNSGYGYTF
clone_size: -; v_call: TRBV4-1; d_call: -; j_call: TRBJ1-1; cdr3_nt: TGCGCCAGCAGCCAAACTCGGATTCGGTTGGTGCCAGGGGCGGACACTGAAGCTTTCTTT; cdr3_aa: CASSQTRIRLVPGADTEAFF
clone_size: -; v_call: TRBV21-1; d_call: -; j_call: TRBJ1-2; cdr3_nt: TGTGCCAGCAGCAAACGGGGGGTGATTAACTATGGCTACACCTTC; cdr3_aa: CASSKRGVINYGYTF
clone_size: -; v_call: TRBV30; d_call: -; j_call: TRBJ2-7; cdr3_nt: TGTGCCTGGGGGCAGACCGTCGAGCAGTACTTC; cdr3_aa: CAWGQTVEQYF
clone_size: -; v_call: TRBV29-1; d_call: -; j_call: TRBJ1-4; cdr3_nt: TGCAGCGTCGGGACTCAAAGGCGGGAAAAACTGTTTTTT; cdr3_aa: CSVGTQRREKLFF
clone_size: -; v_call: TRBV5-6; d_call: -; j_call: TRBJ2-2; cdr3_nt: TGTGCCAGCACCCTTACAACCGGGGAGCTGTTTTTT; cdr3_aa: CASTLTTGELFF
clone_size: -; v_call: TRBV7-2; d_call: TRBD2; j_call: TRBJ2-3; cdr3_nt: TGTGCCAGCAGCTTACGACATGGGCGGGGGGGAACAGATACGCAGTATTTT; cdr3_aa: CASSLRHGRGGTDTQYF
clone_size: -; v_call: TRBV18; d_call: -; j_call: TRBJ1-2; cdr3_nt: TGTGCCAGCCACATAAGTGGGCGTTATGGCTACACCTTC; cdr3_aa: CASHISGRYGYTF
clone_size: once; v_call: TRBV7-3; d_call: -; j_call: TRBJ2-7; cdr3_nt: TGTGCCAGCAGCCGACAGGGAGGCTACGAGCAGTACTTC; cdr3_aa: CASSRQGGYEQYF
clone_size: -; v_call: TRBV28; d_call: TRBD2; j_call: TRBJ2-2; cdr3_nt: TGTGCCAGCAGCCAAGGCGGGACTAGCATGACCGGGGAGCTGTTTTTT; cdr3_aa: CASSQGGTSMTGELFF
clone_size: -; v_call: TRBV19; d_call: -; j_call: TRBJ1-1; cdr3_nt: TGTGCCAGTAGTATAGACTCCGCAGGGCCTGAAGCTTTCTTT; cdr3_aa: CASSIDSAGPEAFF
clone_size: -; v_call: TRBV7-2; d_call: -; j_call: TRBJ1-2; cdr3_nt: TGTGCCAGCAGCTTAGCGTCGGGGGGCGTCTATGGCTACACCTTC; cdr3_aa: CASSLASGGVYGYTF
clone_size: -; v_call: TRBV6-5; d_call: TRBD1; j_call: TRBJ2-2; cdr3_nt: TGTGCCAGCAGCGGACAGGGGGCGTACGGGGAGCTGTTTTTT; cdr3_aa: CASSGQGAYGELFF